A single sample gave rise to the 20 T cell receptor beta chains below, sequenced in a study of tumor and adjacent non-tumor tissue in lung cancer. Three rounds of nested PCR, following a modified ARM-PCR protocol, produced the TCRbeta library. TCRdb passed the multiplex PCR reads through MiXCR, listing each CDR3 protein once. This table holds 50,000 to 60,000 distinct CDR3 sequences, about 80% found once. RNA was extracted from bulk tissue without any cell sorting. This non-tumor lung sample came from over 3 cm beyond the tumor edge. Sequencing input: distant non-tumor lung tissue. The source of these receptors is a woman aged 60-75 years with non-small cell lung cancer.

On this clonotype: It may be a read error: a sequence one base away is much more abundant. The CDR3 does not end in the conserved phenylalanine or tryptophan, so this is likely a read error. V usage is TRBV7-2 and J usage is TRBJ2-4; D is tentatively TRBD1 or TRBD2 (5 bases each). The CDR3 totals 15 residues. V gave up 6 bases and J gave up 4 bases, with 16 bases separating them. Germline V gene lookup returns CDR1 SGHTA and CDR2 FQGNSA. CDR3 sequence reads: CASSQRDGQKNIQYL. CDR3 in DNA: TGTGCCAGCAGTCAACGGGACGGCCAAAAAAACATTCAGTACTTA.

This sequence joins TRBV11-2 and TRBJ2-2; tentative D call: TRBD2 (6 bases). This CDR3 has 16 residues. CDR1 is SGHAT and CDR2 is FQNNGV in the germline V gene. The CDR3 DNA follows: TGTACTAGCAGCTTAGTATTGGCGGCGCACGCCGGGGAGCTGTTTTTT. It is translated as CTSSLVLAAHAGELFF.

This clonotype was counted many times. The CDR3 here is CASSSELAGVGADTQYF. As DNA, the CDR3 is TGCGCCAGCAGCTCGGAACTAGCGGGAGTTGGAGCAGATACGCAGTATTTT. The V gene is TRBV5-1, the J gene TRBJ2-3, with 11 bases lining up with TRBD2. This CDR3 region has 17 residues. Germline assignment: CDR1 SGHRS and CDR2 YFSETQ. V lost 3 bases and J lost 4; bases outside the gene matches: 10.

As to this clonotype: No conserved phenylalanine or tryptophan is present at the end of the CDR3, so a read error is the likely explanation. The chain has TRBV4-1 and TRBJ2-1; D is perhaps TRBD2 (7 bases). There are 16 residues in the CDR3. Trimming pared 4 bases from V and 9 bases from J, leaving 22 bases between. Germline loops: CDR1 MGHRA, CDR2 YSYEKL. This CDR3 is CASSRPASGGASEQFL. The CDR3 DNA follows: TGCGCCAGCAGCCGCCCAGCTAGTGGGGGGGCCAGTGAGCAGTTCTTA.

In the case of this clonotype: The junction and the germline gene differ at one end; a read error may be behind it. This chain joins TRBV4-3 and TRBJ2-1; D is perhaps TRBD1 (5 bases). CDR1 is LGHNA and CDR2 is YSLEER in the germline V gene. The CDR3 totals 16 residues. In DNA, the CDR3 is TGCGCCAGTAGCCAAGGGGTAAGGAATCTCTACAATGAGCAGTTCTTC. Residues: CASSQGVRNLYNEQFF.

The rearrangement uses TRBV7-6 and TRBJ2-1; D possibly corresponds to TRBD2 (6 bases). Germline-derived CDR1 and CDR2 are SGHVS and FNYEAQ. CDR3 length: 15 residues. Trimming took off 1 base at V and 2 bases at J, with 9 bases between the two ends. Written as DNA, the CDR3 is TGTGCCAGCAGCTTAGATAGCGGAGCCTACAATGAGCAGTTCTTC. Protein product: CASSLDSGAYNEQFF.

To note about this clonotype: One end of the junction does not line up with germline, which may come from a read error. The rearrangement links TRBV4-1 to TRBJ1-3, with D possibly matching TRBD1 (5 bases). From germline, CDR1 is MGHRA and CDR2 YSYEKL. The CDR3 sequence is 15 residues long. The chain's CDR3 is CTSSQGTDRGNTVYF. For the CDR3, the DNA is TGCACCAGCAGCCAAGGGACGGATAGAGGAAACACCGTATATTTT.

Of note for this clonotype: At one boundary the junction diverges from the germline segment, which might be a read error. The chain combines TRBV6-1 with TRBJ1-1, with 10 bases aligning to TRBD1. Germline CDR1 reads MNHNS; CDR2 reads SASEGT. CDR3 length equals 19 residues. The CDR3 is CASSESIIALGQGNTEAVF. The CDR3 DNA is TGTGCCAGCAGTGAATCTATCATTGCCTTGGGACAGGGGAACACTGAAGCTGTCTTT.

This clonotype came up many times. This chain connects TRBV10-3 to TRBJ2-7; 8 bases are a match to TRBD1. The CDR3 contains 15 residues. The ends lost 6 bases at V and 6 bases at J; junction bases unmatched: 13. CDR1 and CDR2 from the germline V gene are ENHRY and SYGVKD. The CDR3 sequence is CAIRATDREEGEQYF. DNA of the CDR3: TGTGCCATCAGGGCAACGGACAGGGAAGAAGGCGAGCAGTACTTC.

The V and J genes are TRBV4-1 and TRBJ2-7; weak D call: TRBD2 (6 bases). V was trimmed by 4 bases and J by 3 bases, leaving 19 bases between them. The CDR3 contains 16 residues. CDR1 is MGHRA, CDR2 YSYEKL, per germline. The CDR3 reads CASSLLGGTRYYEQYF. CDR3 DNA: TGCGCCAGCAGCCTCCTTGGGGGGACTCGCTACTACGAGCAGTACTTC.

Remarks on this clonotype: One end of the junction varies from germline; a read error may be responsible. The CDR3 DNA sequence: TGTGCCAGCAGTCCACGGGGCGCTCAAGAAACCCAGTACTTC. Amino acids: CASSPRGAQETQYF. The V gene is TRBV11-2, the J gene TRBJ2-5; D may be TRBD1 or TRBD2 (5 bases each). CDR1 and CDR2 from the germline V gene are SGHAT and FQNNGV. This CDR3 spans 14 amino acids.

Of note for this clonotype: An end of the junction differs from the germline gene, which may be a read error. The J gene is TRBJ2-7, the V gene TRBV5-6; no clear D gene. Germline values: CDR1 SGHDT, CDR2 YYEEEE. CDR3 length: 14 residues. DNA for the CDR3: TGTGTCAGCAGCCTGACACAAGGCGCCGCCAAGCAGTACTTC. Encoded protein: CVSSLTQGAAKQYF.

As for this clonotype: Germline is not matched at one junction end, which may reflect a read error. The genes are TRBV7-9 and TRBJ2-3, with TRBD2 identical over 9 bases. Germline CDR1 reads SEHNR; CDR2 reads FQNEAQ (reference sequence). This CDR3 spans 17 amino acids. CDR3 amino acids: CTSGLSKTSGHTDTQYF. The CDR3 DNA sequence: TGTACCAGCGGCTTGTCGAAGACTAGCGGACACACAGATACGCAGTATTTT.

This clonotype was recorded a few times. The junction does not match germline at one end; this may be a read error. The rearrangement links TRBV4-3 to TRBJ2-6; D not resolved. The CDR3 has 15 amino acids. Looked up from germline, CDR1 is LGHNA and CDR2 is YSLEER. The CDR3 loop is CPSSQGGAGANVLTF. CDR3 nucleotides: TGCCCCAGCAGCCAAGGTGGAGCGGGGGCCAACGTCCTGACTTTC.

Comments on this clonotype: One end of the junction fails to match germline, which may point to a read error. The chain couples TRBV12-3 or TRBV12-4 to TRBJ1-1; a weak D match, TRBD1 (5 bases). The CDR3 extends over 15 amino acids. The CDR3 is CVSRYDSSGGTEVFF. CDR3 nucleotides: TGTGTCAGCAGATACGACAGTTCGGGCGGCACTGAAGTTTTCTTT.

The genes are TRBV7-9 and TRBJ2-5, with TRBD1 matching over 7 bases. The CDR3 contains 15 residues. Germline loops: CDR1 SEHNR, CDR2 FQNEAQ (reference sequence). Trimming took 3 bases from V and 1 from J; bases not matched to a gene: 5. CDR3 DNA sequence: TGTGCCAGCAGCTTCGAAGGACAGGTCCAAGAGACCCAGTACTTC. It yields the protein CASSFEGQVQETQYF.

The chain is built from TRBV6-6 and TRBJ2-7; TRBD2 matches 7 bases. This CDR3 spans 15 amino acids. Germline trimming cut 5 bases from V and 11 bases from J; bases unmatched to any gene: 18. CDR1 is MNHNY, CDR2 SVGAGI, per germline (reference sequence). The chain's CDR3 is CASSGVSGNPYKEYF. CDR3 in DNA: TGTGCCAGCAGTGGCGTAAGCGGGAACCCCTACAAGGAGTACTTC.

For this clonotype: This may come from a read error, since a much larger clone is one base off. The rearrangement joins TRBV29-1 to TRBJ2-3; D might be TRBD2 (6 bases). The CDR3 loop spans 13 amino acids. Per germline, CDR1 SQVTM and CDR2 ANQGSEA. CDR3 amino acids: CGALTRGTDTQYF. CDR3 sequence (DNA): TGCGGCGCCCTTACGCGGGGTACAGATACGCAGTATTTT.

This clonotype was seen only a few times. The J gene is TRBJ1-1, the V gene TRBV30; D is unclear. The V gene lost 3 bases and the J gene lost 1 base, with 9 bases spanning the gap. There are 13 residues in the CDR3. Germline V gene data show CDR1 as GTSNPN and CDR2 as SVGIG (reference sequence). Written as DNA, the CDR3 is TGTGCCTGGAGCTTCAGCGAGAACACTGAAGCTTTCTTT. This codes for CAWSFSENTEAFF.

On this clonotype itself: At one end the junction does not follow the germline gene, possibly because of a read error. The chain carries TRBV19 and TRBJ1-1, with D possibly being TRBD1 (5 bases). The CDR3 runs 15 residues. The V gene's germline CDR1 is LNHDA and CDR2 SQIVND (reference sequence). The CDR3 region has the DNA TGTGCCAGTACTCGACAGCCGGGAGGGAACACTGAAACTTTCTTT. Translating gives CASTRQPGGNTETFF.